This T cell receptor beta chain was recorded in a study of blood T cell repertoires in COVID-19. A single count supports this clone. Original analysis: Amplification of reference gene primers was used by the study to estimate nucleated cell counts. Only in-frame clones appear in the TCRdb table, and some are missing; sequencing was by immunoSEQ multiplex PCR. The DNA was the basis for D and trimming; V, J and clone size are from that table. The sample shows about 95,000 clones, under 90% of them seen only once. The CDR3 loop spans 12 amino acids. Between the trimmed V and J ends, which lost 7 bases and 5 bases, there was a span of 11 bases.

The sequenced material came from peripheral blood. The TCR originated in a human donor in a cohort sampled during active COVID-19. The chain joins TRBV12-3 or TRBV12-4 to TRBJ1-1; tentative D call: TRBD1 (6 bases). The CDR3 nucleotides read TGTGCCAGCACCCTACAGGGTACTGAAGCTTTCTTT. This gives the protein CASTLQGTEAFF.